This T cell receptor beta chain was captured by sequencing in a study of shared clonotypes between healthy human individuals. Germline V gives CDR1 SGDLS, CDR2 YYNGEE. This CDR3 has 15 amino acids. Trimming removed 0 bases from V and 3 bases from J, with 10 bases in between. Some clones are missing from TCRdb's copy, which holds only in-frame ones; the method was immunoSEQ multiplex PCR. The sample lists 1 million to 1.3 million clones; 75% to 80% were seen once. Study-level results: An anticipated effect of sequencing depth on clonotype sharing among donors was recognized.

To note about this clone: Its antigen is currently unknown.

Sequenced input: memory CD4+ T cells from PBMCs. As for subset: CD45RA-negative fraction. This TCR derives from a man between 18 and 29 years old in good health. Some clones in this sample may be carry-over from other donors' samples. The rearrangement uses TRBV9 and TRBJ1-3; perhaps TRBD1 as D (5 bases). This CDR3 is CASSVGQGLGNTIYF. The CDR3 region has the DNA TGTGCCAGCAGCGTAGGCCAGGGACTTGGAAACACCATATATTTT.